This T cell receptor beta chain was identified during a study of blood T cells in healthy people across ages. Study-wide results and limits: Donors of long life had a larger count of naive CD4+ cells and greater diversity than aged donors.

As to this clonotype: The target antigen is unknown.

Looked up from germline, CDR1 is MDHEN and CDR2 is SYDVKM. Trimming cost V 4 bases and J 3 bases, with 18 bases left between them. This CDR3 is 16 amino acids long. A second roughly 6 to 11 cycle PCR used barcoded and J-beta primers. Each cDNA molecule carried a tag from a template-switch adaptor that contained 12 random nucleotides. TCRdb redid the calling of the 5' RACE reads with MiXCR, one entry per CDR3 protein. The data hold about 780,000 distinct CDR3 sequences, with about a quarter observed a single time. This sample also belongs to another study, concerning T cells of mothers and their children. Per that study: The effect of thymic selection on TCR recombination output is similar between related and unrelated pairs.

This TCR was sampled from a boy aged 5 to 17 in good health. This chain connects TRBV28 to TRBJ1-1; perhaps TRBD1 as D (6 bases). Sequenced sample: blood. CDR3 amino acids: CASSSPIGGRDTEAFF. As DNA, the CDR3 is TGTGCCAGCAGTTCCCCCATAGGGGGAAGGGACACTGAAGCTTTCTTT.